This is a list of T cell receptor beta chains from one sample in a study of cytomegalovirus exposure and HLA in healthy donors. Using immunoSEQ multiplex PCR, the repertoire was profiled, and TCRdb retains in-frame clones only, with some absent. The repertoire includes about 190,000 clones, 9.5% to 15% of them detected once, and less than 8.5% sits in the top ten. Sequencing input: PBMCs. The receptors here all came from a man in his fifties in good health and CMV-seropositive. Each CDR3 is given with its conserved first and last residue. A D gene is named only where the DNA matches it firmly. Some rows mark clone size as missing; the rest say once, few, many or name a class of expanded clone.

D,J,V,size,CDR3,DNA
TRBD1,TRBJ2-7,TRBV19,-,CASSRQTGFLGEQYF,TGTGCCAGTAGTCGACAGACAGGGTTTCTAGGAGAGCAGTACTTC
-,TRBJ1-3,TRBV30,-,CAWSVRGRDRNTIYF,TGTGCCTGGAGTGTACGAGGGAGGGATAGAAACACCATATATTTT
-,TRBJ1-2,TRBV7-2,few,CASSFGIINYGYTF,TGTGCCAGCAGCTTCGGGATAATTAACTATGGCTACACCTTC
-,TRBJ1-1,TRBV28,-,CASSFRVGNTEAFF,TGTGCCAGCAGTTTCCGGGTAGGGAACACTGAAGCTTTCTTT
-,TRBJ2-5,TRBV13,few,CASSLRGPVKTQYF,TGTGCCAGCAGCTTAAGAGGGCCCGTGAAGACCCAGTACTTC
TRBD1,TRBJ1-1,TRBV9,-,CASSAAGTGFTEAFF,TGTGCCAGCAGCGCGGCGGGGACAGGGTTTACTGAAGCTTTCTTT
TRBD1,TRBJ1-2,TRBV2,-,CASSGDRDYGYTF,TGTGCCAGCAGTGGGGACAGGGACTATGGCTACACCTTC
-,TRBJ2-7,TRBV19,-,CASSEGGTVGTYEQYF,TGTGCCAGTAGTGAAGGGGGTACAGTGGGGACCTACGAGCAGTACTTC
TRBD1,TRBJ2-3,TRBV10-1,few,CASSDRDLTDTQYF,TGCGCCAGCAGCGACAGGGATCTCACAGATACGCAGTATTTT
-,TRBJ1-5,TRBV27,few,CASRGHGNQPQHF,TGTGCCAGCAGGGGACATGGAAATCAGCCCCAGCATTTT
-,TRBJ2-5,TRBV7-2,-,CASSFVQQETQYF,TGTGCCAGCAGCTTCGTCCAGCAAGAGACCCAGTACTTC
TRBD2,TRBJ2-1,TRBV14,-,CASSQDLYAGGMNEQFF,TGTGCCAGCAGCCAAGATCTTTATGCGGGGGGGATGAATGAGCAGTTCTTC
TRBD2,TRBJ2-5,TRBV7-9,-,CASSLGGGGETQYF,TGTGCCAGCAGCTTAGGCGGGGGAGGAGAGACCCAGTACTTC
TRBD1,TRBJ1-4,TRBV18,-,CASSSRDRAEKLFF,TGTGCCAGCTCAAGCCGGGACAGGGCTGAAAAACTGTTTTTT
-,TRBJ1-1,TRBV19,-,CASSVGPNRNTEAFF,TGTGCCAGTAGTGTTGGGCCGAACAGGAACACTGAAGCTTTCTTT
TRBD2,TRBJ2-3,TRBV5-6,few,CASSLGTSGLTDTQYF,TGTGCCAGCAGCTTGGGGACTAGCGGACTAACAGATACGCAGTATTTT
TRBD2,TRBJ2-5,TRBV5-4,-,CASSPAGGMETPYF,TGTGCCAGCAGTCCAGCGGGGGGAATGGAGACCCCGTACTTC
-,TRBJ1-4,TRBV2,few,CASSEREKLFF,TGTGCCAGCAGTGAGCGAGAAAAACTGTTTTTT
-,TRBJ2-4,TRBV4-1,-,CASSQEWAGLAKNIQYF,TGCGCCAGCAGCCAAGAATGGGCAGGACTAGCCAAAAACATTCAGTACTTC
-,TRBJ1-2,TRBV28,-,CASSFQGSYGYTF,TGTGCCAGCAGTTTTCAGGGGAGTTATGGCTACACCTTC
TRBD1,TRBJ1-1,TRBV5-1,few,CASSAQGAGTEAFF,TGCGCCAGCAGCGCACAGGGGGCAGGGACTGAAGCTTTCTTT
TRBD2,TRBJ2-2,TRBV7-9,-,CASSSRRLAGGNTGELFF,TGTGCCAGCAGCTCCAGAAGGCTAGCGGGGGGCAACACCGGGGAGCTGTTTTTT
-,TRBJ2-5,TRBV9,-,CASSGGGAARETQYF,TGTGCCAGCAGCGGAGGGGGAGCGGCCCGGGAGACCCAGTACTTC
TRBD1,TRBJ1-1,TRBV5-1,-,CASSLGHRGGETEAFF,TGCGCCAGCAGCTTGGGGCACAGGGGAGGTGAAACTGAAGCTTTCTTT
-,TRBJ2-3,TRBV9,few,CASSATGGTQYF,TGTGCCAGCAGCGCCACCGGGGGTACGCAGTATTTT
-,TRBJ1-3,TRBV2,few,CARTRQSGVGNTIYF,TGTGCCAGGACGCGGCAGTCGGGTGTTGGAAACACCATATATTTT